This TCR beta chain was obtained from a study of early T cells in non-severe SARS-CoV-2 infection. Looking at the study overall: Bulk RNA from unsorted whole blood was sequenced; chains were unpaired. Study-wide results and caveats: Lookups in VDJdb leaned toward anti-spike CD8 responses and missed private and CD4 specificities.

V was clipped by 3 bases and J by 1 base; unmatched bases: 7. The CDR3 sequence is 16 residues long. CDR1 is ENHRY and CDR2 is SYGVKD in the germline V gene. As for this clonotype: The antigen is not known.

The TCR library protocol attached unique molecular identifiers to the individual cDNA molecules. TCRdb fed the 5' RACE reads into MiXCR, producing one record per CDR3 protein. Of tens of thousands of distinct CDR3 sequences listed, about 14% are singletons. The chain joins TRBV10-3 to TRBJ2-7, with 9 bases matching TRBD2. This sequence was found in an adult who was a healthcare worker with PCR-confirmed SARS-CoV-2 infection or an uninfected control (not recorded which). Input material: whole blood. CDR3 loop: CAISDLTSGESYEQYF. CDR3 coding DNA: TGTGCCATCAGTGACCTGACTAGCGGTGAATCCTACGAGCAGTACTTC.